This TCR beta chain was documented in a study of OX40 agonist ivuxolimab in advanced cancers. Findings and caveats of the study: No antigen was identified for the clonally expanded peripheral T cells. The 0.1-3.0 mg/kg partial responders had among the lowest clonal expansion.

The CDR3 has 15 residues. V gave up 3 bases and J gave up 5 bases; unmatched junction bases: 9. Germline-derived CDR1 and CDR2 are SEHNR and FQNEAQ (reference sequence). The repertoire was sequenced with immunoSEQ multiplex PCR; TCRdb's copy has only in-frame clones and lacks some. The table has 75,000 to 100,000 clones, roughly 80% seen once. Note on this clone: The antigen remains unidentified.

Here the sequenced sample was CD4+ or CD8+ T cells sorted from blood, taken in a trial of the OX40 agonist ivuxolimab. This sequence originates from an adult with an advanced solid tumor such as melanoma, head and neck, liver or kidney cancer. The chain is built from TRBV7-9 and TRBJ2-5; 7 bases are a match to TRBD1. The CDR3 nucleotides read TGTGCCAGCAGCTTCTCGACAGGGTGGGGGGAGACCCAGTACTTC. As protein: CASSFSTGWGETQYF.